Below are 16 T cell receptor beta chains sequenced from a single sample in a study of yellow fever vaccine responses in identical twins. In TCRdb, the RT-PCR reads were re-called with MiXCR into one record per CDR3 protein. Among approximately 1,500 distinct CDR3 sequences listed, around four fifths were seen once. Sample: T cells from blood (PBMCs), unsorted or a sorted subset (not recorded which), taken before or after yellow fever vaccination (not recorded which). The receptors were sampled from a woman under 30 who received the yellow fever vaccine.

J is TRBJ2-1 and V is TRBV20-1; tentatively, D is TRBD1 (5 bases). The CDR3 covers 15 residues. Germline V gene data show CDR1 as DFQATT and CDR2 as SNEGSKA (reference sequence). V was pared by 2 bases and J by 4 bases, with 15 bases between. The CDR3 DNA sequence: TGCAGTGCTAGATGGGGCACGCTAGATTACAATGAGCAGTTCTTC. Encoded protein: CSARWGTLDYNEQFF.

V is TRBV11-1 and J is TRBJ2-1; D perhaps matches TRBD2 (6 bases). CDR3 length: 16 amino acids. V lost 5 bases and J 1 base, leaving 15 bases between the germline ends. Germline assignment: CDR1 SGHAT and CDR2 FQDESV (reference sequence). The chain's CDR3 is CASSTNDGGSYNEQFF. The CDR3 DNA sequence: TGTGCCAGCAGCACCAACGATGGAGGGTCCTACAATGAGCAGTTCTTC.

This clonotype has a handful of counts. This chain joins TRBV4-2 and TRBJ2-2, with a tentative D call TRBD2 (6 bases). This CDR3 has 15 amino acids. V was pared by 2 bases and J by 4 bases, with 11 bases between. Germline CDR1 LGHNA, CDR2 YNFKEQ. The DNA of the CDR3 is TGTGCCAGCAGCCAACGCCAGGGAGGCACCGGGGAGCTGTTTTTT. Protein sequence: CASSQRQGGTGELFF.

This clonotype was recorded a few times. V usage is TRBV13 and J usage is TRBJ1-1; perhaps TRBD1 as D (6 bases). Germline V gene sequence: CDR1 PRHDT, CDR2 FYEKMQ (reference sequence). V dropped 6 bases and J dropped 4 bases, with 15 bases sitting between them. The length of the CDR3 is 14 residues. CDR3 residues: CASRHRGGATEAFF. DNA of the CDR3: TGTGCCAGCAGACATAGGGGGGGGGCCACTGAAGCTTTCTTT.

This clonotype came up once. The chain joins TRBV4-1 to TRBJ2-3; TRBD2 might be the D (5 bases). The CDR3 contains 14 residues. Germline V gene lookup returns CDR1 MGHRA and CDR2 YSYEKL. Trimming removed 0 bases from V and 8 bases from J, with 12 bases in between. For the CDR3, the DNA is TGCGCCAGCAGCCAAGATCGTGGAGGAACTACGCAGTATTTT. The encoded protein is CASSQDRGGTTQYF.

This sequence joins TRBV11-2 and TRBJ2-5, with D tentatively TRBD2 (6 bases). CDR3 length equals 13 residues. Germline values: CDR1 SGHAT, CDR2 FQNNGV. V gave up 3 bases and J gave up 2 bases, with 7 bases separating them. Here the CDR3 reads CASSFGLQETQYF. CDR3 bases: TGTGCCAGCAGCTTCGGACTACAAGAGACCCAGTACTTC.

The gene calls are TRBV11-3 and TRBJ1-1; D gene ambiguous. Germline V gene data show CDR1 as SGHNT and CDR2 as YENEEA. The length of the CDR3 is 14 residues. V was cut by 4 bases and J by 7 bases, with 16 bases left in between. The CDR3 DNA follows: TGTGCCAGCAGCTATGATAACAGCATCTTTGAAGCTTTCTTT. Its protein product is CASSYDNSIFEAFF.

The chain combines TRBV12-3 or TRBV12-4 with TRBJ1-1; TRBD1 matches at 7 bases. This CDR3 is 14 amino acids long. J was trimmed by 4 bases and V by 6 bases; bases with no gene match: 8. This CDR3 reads CASSLDRSPTEAFF. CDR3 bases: TGTGCCAGCAGCTTGGACAGGTCCCCCACTGAAGCTTTCTTT.

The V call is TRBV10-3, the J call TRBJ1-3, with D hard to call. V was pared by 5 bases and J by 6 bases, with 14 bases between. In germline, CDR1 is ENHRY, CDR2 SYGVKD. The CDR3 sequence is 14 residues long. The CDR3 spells CAISSRDRENTIYF. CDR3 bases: TGTGCCATCAGTTCCCGGGATCGAGAAAACACCATATATTTT.

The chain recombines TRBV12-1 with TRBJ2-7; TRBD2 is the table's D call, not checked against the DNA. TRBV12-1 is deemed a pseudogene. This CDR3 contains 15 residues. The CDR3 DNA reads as TGTGCCAGCAGCTTTCAGCGGCGGGAGGGTGGCGAGCAGTACTTC. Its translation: CASSFQRREGGEQYF.

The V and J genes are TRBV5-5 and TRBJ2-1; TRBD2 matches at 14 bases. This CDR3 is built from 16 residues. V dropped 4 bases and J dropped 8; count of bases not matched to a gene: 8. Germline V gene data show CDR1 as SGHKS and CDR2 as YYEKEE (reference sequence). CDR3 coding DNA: TGTGCCAGCAGCCCTGGGACTAGCGGGAGTGCCCATGAGCAGTTCTTC. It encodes CASSPGTSGSAHEQFF.

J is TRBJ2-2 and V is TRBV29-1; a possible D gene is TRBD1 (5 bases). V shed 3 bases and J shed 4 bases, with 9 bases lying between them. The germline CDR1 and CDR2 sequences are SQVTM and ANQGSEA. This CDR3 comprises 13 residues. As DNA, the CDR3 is TGCAGCGTTGATCAGGGTCTCACCGGGGAGCTGTTTTTT. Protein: CSVDQGLTGELFF.

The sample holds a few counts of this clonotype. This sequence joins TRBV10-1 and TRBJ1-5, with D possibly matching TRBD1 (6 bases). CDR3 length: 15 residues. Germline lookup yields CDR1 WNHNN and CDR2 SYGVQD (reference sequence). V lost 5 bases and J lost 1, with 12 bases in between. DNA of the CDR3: TGCGCCAGCAGTACACAGGGTTTAAGCAATCAGCCCCAGCATTTT. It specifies CASSTQGLSNQPQHF.

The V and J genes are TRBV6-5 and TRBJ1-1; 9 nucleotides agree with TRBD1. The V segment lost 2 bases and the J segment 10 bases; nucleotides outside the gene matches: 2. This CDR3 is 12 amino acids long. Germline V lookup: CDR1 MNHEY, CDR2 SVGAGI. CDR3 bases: TGTGCCAGCAGTTACATACAGGGGGCAGCTTTCTTT. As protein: CASSYIQGAAFF.

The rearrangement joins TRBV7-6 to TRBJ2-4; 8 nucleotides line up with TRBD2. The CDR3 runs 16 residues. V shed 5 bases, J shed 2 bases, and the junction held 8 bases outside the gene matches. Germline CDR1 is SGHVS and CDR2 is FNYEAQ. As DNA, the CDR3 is TGTGCCAGCAGCCCGGGGGGGGGTAGGACCAAAAACATTCAGTACTTC. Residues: CASSPGGGRTKNIQYF. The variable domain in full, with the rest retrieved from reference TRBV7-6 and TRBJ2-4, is GAGVSQSPRYKVTKRGQDVALRCDPISGHVSLYWYRQALGQGPEFLTYFNYEAQQDKSGLPNDRFSAERPEGSISTLTIQRTEQRDSAMYRCASSPGGGRTKNIQYFGAGTRLSVL.

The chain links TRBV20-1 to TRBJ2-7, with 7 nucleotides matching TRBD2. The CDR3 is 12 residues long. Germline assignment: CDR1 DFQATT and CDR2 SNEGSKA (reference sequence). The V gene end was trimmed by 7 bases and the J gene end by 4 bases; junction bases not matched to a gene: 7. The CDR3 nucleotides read TGCAGTGTTCGGGACTATGATTACGAGCAGTACTTC. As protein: CSVRDYDYEQYF.